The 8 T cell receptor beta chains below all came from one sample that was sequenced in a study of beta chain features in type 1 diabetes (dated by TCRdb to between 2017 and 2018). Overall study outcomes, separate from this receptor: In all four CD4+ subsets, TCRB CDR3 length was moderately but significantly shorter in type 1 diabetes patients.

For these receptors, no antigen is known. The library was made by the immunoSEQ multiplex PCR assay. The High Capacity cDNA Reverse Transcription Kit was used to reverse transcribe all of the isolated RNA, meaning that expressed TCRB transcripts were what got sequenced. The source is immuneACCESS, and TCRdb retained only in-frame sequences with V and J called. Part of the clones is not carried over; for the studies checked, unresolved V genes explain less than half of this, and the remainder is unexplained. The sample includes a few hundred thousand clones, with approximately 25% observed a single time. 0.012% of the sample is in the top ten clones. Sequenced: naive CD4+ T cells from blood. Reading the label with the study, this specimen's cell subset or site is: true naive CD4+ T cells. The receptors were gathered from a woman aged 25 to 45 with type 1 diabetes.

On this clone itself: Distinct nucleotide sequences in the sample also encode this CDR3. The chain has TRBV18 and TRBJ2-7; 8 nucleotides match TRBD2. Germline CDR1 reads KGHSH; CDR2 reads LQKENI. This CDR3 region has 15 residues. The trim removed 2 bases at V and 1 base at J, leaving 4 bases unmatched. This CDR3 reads CASSPGLAGSYEQYF. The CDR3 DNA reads TGTGCCAGCTCACCAGGCCTAGCGGGTTCCTACGAGCAGTACTTC.

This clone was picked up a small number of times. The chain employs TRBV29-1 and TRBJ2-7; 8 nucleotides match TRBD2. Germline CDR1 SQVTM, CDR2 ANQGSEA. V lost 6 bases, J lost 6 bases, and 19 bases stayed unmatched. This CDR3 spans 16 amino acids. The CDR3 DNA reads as TGCAGCGTCGAACCGGGACTAGGAGTTGAGAGGTCCGAGCAGTACTTC. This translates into CSVEPGLGVERSEQYF.

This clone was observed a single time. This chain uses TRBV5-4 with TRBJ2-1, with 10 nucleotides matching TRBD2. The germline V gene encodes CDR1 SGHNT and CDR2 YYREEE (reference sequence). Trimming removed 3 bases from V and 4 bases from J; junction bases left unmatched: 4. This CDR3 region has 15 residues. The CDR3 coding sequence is TGTGCCAGCAGCTCCGGGACTAGCGAATACAATGAGCAGTTCTTC. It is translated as CASSSGTSEYNEQFF. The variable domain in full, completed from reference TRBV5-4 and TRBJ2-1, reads ETGVTQSPTHLIKTRGQQVTLRCSSQSGHNTVSWYQQALGQGPQFIFQYYREEENGRGNFPPRFSGLQFPNYSSELNVNALELDDSALYLCASSSGTSEYNEQFFGPGTRLTVL.

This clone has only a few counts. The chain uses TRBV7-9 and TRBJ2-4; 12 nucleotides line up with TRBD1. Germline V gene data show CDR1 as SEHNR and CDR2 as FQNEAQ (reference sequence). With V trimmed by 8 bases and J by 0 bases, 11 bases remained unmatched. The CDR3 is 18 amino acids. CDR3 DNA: TGTGCCAGCTCCCAAGGGGGACAGGGGGCCGTAGCCAAAAACATTCAGTACTTC. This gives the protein CASSQGGQGAVAKNIQYF.

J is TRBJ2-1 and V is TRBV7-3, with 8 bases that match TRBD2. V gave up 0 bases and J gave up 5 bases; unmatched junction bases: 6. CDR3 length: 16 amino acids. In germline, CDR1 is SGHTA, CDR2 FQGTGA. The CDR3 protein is CASSLTGLAGHNEQFF. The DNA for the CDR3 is TGTGCCAGCAGCTTAACTGGGCTAGCGGGCCACAATGAGCAGTTCTTC.

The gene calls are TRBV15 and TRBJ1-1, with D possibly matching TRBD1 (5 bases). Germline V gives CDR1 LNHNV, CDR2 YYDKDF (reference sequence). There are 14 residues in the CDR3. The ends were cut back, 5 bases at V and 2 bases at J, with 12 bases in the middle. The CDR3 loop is CATSPRGVNTEAFF. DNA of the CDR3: TGTGCCACCAGCCCCCGGGGGGTTAACACTGAAGCTTTCTTT.

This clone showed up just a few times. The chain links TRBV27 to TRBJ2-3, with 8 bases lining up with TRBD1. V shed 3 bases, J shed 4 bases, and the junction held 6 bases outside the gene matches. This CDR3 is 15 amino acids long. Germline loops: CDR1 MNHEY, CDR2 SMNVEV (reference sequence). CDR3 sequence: CASSFPGQGADTQYF. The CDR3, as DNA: TGTGCCAGCAGTTTCCCCGGACAGGGTGCAGATACGCAGTATTTT.

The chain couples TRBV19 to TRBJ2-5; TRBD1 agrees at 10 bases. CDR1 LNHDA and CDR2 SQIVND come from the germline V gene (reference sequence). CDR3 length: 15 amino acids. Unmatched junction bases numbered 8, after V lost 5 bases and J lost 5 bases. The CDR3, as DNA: TGTGCCAGTAGTGCGGGACAGGGGTTCTCTGAGACCCAGTACTTC. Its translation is CASSAGQGFSETQYF.